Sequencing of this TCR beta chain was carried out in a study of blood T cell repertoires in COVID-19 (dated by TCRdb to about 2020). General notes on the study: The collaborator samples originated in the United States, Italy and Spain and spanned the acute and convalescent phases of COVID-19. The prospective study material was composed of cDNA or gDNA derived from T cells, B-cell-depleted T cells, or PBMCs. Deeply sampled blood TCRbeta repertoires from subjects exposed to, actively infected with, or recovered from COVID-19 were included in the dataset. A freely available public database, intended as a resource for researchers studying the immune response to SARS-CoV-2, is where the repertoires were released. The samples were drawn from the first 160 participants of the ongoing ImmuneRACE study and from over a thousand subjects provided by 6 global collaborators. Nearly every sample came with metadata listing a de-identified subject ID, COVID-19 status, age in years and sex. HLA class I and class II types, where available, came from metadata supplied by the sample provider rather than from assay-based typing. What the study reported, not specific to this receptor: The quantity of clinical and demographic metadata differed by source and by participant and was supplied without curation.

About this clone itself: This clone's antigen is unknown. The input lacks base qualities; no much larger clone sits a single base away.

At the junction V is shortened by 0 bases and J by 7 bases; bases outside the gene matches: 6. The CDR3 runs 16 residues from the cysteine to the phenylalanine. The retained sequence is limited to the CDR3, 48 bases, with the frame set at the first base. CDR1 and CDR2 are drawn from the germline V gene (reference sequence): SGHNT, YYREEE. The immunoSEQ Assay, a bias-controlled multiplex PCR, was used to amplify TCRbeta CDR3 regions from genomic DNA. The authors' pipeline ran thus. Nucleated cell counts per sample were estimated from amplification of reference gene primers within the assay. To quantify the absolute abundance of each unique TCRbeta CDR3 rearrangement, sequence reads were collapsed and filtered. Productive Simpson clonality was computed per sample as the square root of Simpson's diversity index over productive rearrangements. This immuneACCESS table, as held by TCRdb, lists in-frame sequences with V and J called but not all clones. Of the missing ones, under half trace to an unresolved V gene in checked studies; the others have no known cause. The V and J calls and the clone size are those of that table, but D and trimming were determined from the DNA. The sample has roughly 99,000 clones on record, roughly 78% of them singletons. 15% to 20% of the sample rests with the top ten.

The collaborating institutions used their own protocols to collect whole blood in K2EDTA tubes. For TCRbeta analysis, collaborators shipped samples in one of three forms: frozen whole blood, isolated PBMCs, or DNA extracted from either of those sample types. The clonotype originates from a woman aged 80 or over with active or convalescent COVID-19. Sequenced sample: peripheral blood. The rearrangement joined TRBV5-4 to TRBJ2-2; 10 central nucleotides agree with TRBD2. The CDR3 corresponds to CASSLDSGRAYGELFF. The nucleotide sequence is TGTGCCAGCAGCTTGGACAGCGGGAGGGCCTACGGGGAGCTGTTTTTT.